A selection of T cell receptor beta chains follows, all from one sample in a study of blood T cell repertoires in COVID-19. Data came from immunoSEQ multiplex PCR; TCRdb stores just in-frame clones and leaves some out. The table has around 240,000 clones, approximately 82% seen once; the top ten hold 1.9%. The sequencing input was peripheral blood. The receptors derive from a woman at least 80 years old with acute or convalescent COVID-19. Both conserved end residues are part of each CDR3. D genes are given only for firm matches. Size is omitted from some rows. Given values are once, few, many or a class for expanded clones.

j_gene,abundance,v_gene,d_gene,CDR3nt,CDR3aa
TRBJ2-3,NA,TRBV2,TRBD2,TGTGCCAGCGGGGGGACTAGCCAAACAGATACGCAGTATTTT,CASGGTSQTDTQYF
TRBJ2-5,NA,TRBV6-5,NA,TGTGCCAGCAGGAGGACAGTTCAAGAGACCCAGTACTTC,CASRRTVQETQYF
TRBJ2-7,few,TRBV28,NA,TGTGCCAGCAGTTACTCCCGGACAGCTCTCAACTACGAGCAGTACTTC,CASSYSRTALNYEQYF
TRBJ1-6,NA,TRBV2,NA,TGTGCCAGCTCTATGCATCGATCAGGAAATTCACCCCTCCACTTT,CASSMHRSGNSPLHF
TRBJ2-1,NA,TRBV9,TRBD2,TGTGCCAGCAGCCCGACAGGGGGGCTAGCGGGGGGCAAACTCTACAATGAGCAGTTCTTC,CASSPTGGLAGGKLYNEQFF
TRBJ1-6,NA,TRBV15,NA,TGTGCCACCAGCAGAGATGAGTGGCAGGGCTATTCACCCCTCCACTTT,CATSRDEWQGYSPLHF
TRBJ1-1,NA,TRBV27,TRBD1,TGTGCCAGCAGTACCCGCACGACAGGGGGAGGGACTGAAGCTTTCTTT,CASSTRTTGGGTEAFF
TRBJ2-1,NA,TRBV9,TRBD2,TGTGCCAGCAGCGTAGTTTCCAGCGGGGGAGGTAATGAGCAGTTCTTC,CASSVVSSGGGNEQFF
TRBJ2-1,NA,TRBV7-9,TRBD2,TGTGCCAGCAGCGATGGGACTAGCGGGAGTGATGAGCAGTTCTTC,CASSDGTSGSDEQFF
TRBJ2-1,few,TRBV7-3,TRBD1,TGTGCCAGCAGCGACAGGACAGGCTCCTACAATGAGCAGTTCTTC,CASSDRTGSYNEQFF
TRBJ1-5,few,TRBV4-1,NA,TGCGCCAGCAGCCAAGATCGAGGGTTCCAGCCCCAGCATTTT,CASSQDRGFQPQHF
TRBJ2-1,NA,TRBV7-3,TRBD2,TGTGCCAGCAGCACCTGGGCGGGAGCTTTTAGTGAGCAGTTCTTC,CASSTWAGAFSEQFF
TRBJ1-5,NA,TRBV7-7,NA,TGTGCCAGCAGCTTAGCCCTGAATCAGCCCCAGCATTTT,CASSLALNQPQHF
TRBJ2-7,few,TRBV21-1,NA,TGTGCCAGCAGCAAAACAGATACCTACGAGCAGTACTTC,CASSKTDTYEQYF
TRBJ2-7,NA,TRBV5-1,NA,TGCGCCAGCAGCTTGGATCCTAGCGAATACGAGCAGTACTTC,CASSLDPSEYEQYF
TRBJ2-7,NA,TRBV18,TRBD1,TGTGCCAGCTCACCCGGACAGGGAGGCACCTACGAGCAGTACTTC,CASSPGQGGTYEQYF
TRBJ1-1,NA,TRBV18,NA,TGTGCCAGCTCATCACTTCAGCCAGGGAACACTGAAGCTTTCTTT,CASSSLQPGNTEAFF
TRBJ2-7,once,TRBV14,TRBD2,TGTGCCAGCAGCCAAGAACGGTCGGCGGGAGGGTGGGGTTTCTACGAGCAGTACTTC,CASSQERSAGGWGFYEQYF
TRBJ1-2,NA,TRBV3-1/TRBV3-2,NA,TGTGCCAGCAGCCAAGATTATCGGTTTCCCTATGGCTACACCTTC,CASSQDYRFPYGYTF
TRBJ2-7,few,TRBV6-2/TRBV6-3,NA,TGTGCCAGCAGTGGATCCGGGAGAAAAAGCGAGCAGTACTTC,CASSGSGRKSEQYF
TRBJ2-6,NA,TRBV6-1,TRBD1,TGTGCCAGCAGTGACAGGACAGGGGGCTCTGGGGCCAACGTCCTGACTTTC,CASSDRTGGSGANVLTF
TRBJ2-2,many,TRBV5-4,TRBD2,TGTGCCAGCAGCTTGCCGGGGGGGCTGGGGGAGCTGTTTTTT,CASSLPGGLGELFF
TRBJ2-3,NA,TRBV24-1,TRBD2,TGTGCCACCAGTGATGGGGGGGGTTACCGCACAGATACGCAGTATTTT,CATSDGGGYRTDTQYF
TRBJ2-5,NA,TRBV12-3/TRBV12-4,NA,TGTGCCAGCAGATTAGGCCCAGGGACCCAGTACTTC,CASRLGPGTQYF
TRBJ2-3,NA,TRBV5-1,TRBD1,TGCGCCAGCAGCCCGACAGGGAACCGAGATACGCAGTATTTT,CASSPTGNRDTQYF
TRBJ1-2,NA,TRBV4-1,NA,TGCGCCAGCAGCCAAGATGGGGAGTCTCGGTATGGCTACACCTTC,CASSQDGESRYGYTF
TRBJ2-3,NA,TRBV6-1,TRBD2,TGTGCCAGCAGTGAACGGGGACTAGCGGTCACAGATACGCAGTATTTT,CASSERGLAVTDTQYF
TRBJ1-1,once,TRBV12-3/TRBV12-4,TRBD1,TGTGCCAGCAGGGGACAGGCTAACACTGAAGCTTTCTTT,CASRGQANTEAFF
TRBJ1-2,NA,TRBV19,NA,TGTGCCAGTAGTATTGACGGGCGGGGACACTATGGCTACACCTTC,CASSIDGRGHYGYTF
TRBJ1-3,once,TRBV6-2/TRBV6-3,NA,TGTGCCAGCAGTAAAGACAGTCCTGGAAACACCATATATTTT,CASSKDSPGNTIYF
TRBJ2-1,NA,TRBV5-1,TRBD2,TGCGCCAGCAGCCGGACTAGCGGGGGGGATGAGCAGTTCTTC,CASSRTSGGDEQFF
TRBJ2-7,NA,TRBV7-2,NA,TGTGCCAGCAGCTTAATTGGCATGGTTTACGAGCAGTACTTC,CASSLIGMVYEQYF
TRBJ2-5,NA,TRBV2,TRBD2,TGTGCCAGCGGACTAGCGGGGTACCAAGAGACCCAGTACTTC,CASGLAGYQETQYF
TRBJ1-4,NA,TRBV6-1,NA,TGTGCCAGCCGCGGGAAATTAGTGGAAAAACTGTTTTTT,CASRGKLVEKLFF
TRBJ2-1,NA,TRBV6-6,NA,TGTGCCAGCAGTGGGGGGAGTACGAGGTACAATGAGCAGTTCTTC,CASSGGSTRYNEQFF
TRBJ2-3,NA,TRBV19,TRBD1,TGTGCCAGTAGTATAGGGGGGACAGCAGATACGCAGTATTTT,CASSIGGTADTQYF
TRBJ2-2,NA,TRBV6-6,NA,TGTGCCAGCAGTTATAGGAGAAACACCGGGGAGCTGTTTTTT,CASSYRRNTGELFF
TRBJ2-3,NA,TRBV7-9,TRBD2,TGTGCCAGCAGCTCTCTAGCGGGGGGGATCACAGATACGCAGTATTTT,CASSSLAGGITDTQYF
TRBJ1-4,NA,TRBV18,NA,TGTGCCAGCTCACCACCTTCCTCTTTTAATGAAAAACTGTTTTTT,CASSPPSSFNEKLFF